Presented here are 32 T cell receptor beta chains from one specimen sequenced in a study of blood T cell repertoires in COVID-19. Repertoires were generated with immunoSEQ multiplex PCR, while TCRdb's copy carries only in-frame clones and drops some. Of fewer than 300,000 clones listed, approximately 89% are singletons. Sequences were obtained from peripheral blood. Receptors originate from a man aged 35 to 55 who had recovered from COVID-19.

The V gene is TRBV5-1, the J gene TRBJ2-5; 7 bases match TRBD2. The V and J ends lost 4 bases and 3 bases, in that order; junction bases with no gene match: 6. This CDR3 is 14 amino acids long. Germline V gene data show CDR1 as SGHRS and CDR2 as YFSETQ. CDR3 residues: CASSPGLIKETQYF. The CDR3 bases are TGCGCCAGCAGCCCGGGACTAATAAAAGAGACCCAGTACTTC.

The V and J genes are TRBV2 and TRBJ1-1, with D unresolved. The germline V and J ends were trimmed by 2 bases and 5 bases, with 12 bases remaining between them. Germline V gene sequence: CDR1 SNHLY, CDR2 FYNNEI. CDR3 size: 14 residues. CDR3 coding DNA: TGTGCCAGCAGTGAAAGTCAAACGGGGACTGAAGCTTTCTTT. Translated: CASSESQTGTEAFF.

V is TRBV6-2 or TRBV6-3 and J is TRBJ2-2; TRBD1 matches at 8 bases. Trimming took 2 bases from V and 3 from J; bases not matched to a gene: 11. The CDR3 consists of 18 residues. CDR1 is MNHEY and CDR2 is SVGEGT in the germline V gene. DNA for the CDR3: TGTGCCAGCAGTTACCCCACTCAGGACAGGGCGGACACCGGGGAGCTGTTTTTT. Its translation: CASSYPTQDRADTGELFF.

The V call is TRBV7-2, the J call TRBJ2-3, with 9 bases fitting TRBD2. V lost 5 bases and J lost 0; bases outside the gene matches: 6. The CDR3 is 16 residues long. Germline assignment: CDR1 SGHTA and CDR2 FQGNSA. The CDR3 reads CASSPRLAVSTDTQYF. CDR3 sequence (DNA): TGTGCCAGCAGCCCACGACTAGCGGTTAGCACAGATACGCAGTATTTT.

The chain employs TRBV7-2 and TRBJ2-3; TRBD2 matches 8 bases. From germline, CDR1 is SGHTA and CDR2 FQGNSA. V shed 1 base and J 5 bases; nucleotides not matched to a gene: 8. CDR3 size: 16 residues. CDR3 sequence reads: CASSLGLAGGEDTQYF. The CDR3 DNA is TGTGCCAGCAGCTTAGGTTTGGCGGGGGGTGAAGATACGCAGTATTTT.

The genes are TRBV5-8 and TRBJ2-3, with D possibly TRBD2 on 6 matching bases. Per the germline V gene, CDR1 is SGHTS and CDR2 is YDEGEE. V lost 0 bases and J 5 bases, leaving 16 bases between the germline ends. The CDR3 consists of 16 residues. The CDR3 coding sequence is TGTGCCAGCAGCTTGGCCGTCGGAGCGCGGGGAGATACGCAGTATTTT. It encodes CASSLAVGARGDTQYF.

V and J are TRBV7-2 and TRBJ2-3; 14 nucleotides line up with TRBD2. The V and J ends lost 5 bases and 9 bases, in that order; junction bases with no gene match: 10. The length of the CDR3 is 16 residues. Germline V gene data show CDR1 as SGHTA and CDR2 as FQGNSA. This CDR3 reads CASSKRTSGGTSTQYF. The CDR3 region has the DNA TGTGCCAGCAGCAAGAGGACTAGCGGGGGGACCTCCACGCAGTATTTT.

The chain joins TRBV7-9 to TRBJ2-1, with 10 bases identical to TRBD2. The CDR3 loop spans 17 amino acids. Trimming removed 5 bases from V and 2 bases from J; junction bases left unmatched: 9. Germline loops: CDR1 SEHNR, CDR2 FQNEAQ (reference sequence). The CDR3 region has the DNA TGTGCCAGCAGCCGCCAATCACTAGCGGGAACCTACAATGAGCAGTTCTTC. Translated: CASSRQSLAGTYNEQFF.

This clone is a singleton in its sample. V and J are TRBV19 and TRBJ1-5; a possible D gene is TRBD1 (6 bases). CDR1 is LNHDA and CDR2 is SQIVND in the germline V gene (reference sequence). The CDR3 length is 12 residues. V lost 6 bases and J lost 7, with 10 bases in between. The CDR3, as DNA: TGTGCCAGTAGAAGGGACAACCAGCCCCAGCATTTT. Protein sequence: CASRRDNQPQHF.

The chain links TRBV11-3 to TRBJ1-2; D gene unclear. CDR1 and CDR2 (germline): SGHNT, YENEEA. The length of the CDR3 is 13 residues. The germline V and J ends were trimmed by 4 bases and 8 bases, with 14 bases remaining between them. The CDR3 region is CASSSAAGRGYTF. The CDR3 DNA follows: TGTGCCAGCAGCTCAGCGGCGGGGAGAGGCTACACCTTC.

The chain carries TRBV5-1 and TRBJ1-3; 7 positions agree with TRBD1. Germline-derived CDR1 and CDR2 are SGHRS and YFSETQ. Germline trimming cut 9 bases from V and 0 bases from J; bases unmatched to any gene: 18. The CDR3 length is 18 residues. The CDR3 DNA reads TGCGCCACTGGGAGGAAGGGACAGCTATTGAGCTCTGGAAACACCATATATTTT. Amino acids: CATGRKGQLLSSGNTIYF.

This clone has just one count. The chain carries TRBV4-3 and TRBJ2-3, with a possible D match to TRBD2 (5 bases). Trimming stripped 4 bases from V and 1 base from J, with 9 bases between. CDR3 length: 14 amino acids. CDR1 LGHNA and CDR2 YSLEER come from the germline V gene. The CDR3 DNA reads TGCGCCAGCAGCCCTAGCCGGGGCACAGATACGCAGTATTTT. Its translation: CASSPSRGTDTQYF.

The J gene is TRBJ2-7, the V gene TRBV2; no clear D gene. Germline V lookup: CDR1 SNHLY, CDR2 FYNNEI. V was clipped by 4 bases and J by 5 bases, with 6 bases between them. The CDR3 has 11 amino acids. The CDR3 DNA follows: TGTGCCAGCAGTGGACACCACGAGCAGTACTTC. Translated, it gives CASSGHHEQYF.

This clone was counted a single time. V gene TRBV19 combines with J gene TRBJ2-5; TRBD2 matches at 10 bases. This CDR3 comprises 15 residues. From germline, CDR1 is LNHDA and CDR2 SQIVND (reference sequence). The V and J ends lost 5 bases and 5 bases, in that order; junction bases with no gene match: 8. The CDR3 nucleotides are TGTGCCAGTAGTGTCCTAGCGGGAGTAGGGGAGACCCAGTACTTC. Translating it yields CASSVLAGVGETQYF.

The V call is TRBV6-5, the J call TRBJ2-7, with TRBD1 matching 7 bases. The germline V gene encodes CDR1 MNHEY and CDR2 SVGAGI. Losses at the gene ends were 6 bases for V and 2 bases for J; bases not matched to a gene: 7. This CDR3 has 14 amino acids. This CDR3 reads CASRGSRGTYEQYF. The CDR3 DNA reads TGTGCCAGCAGGGGATCCAGGGGGACCTACGAGCAGTACTTC.

The chain carries TRBV3-1 (or the pseudogene TRBV3-2) and TRBJ2-7; D call uncertain. V gave up 4 bases and J gave up 5 bases, with 9 bases separating them. Germline CDR1 reads LGHDT; CDR2 reads YNNKEL (reference sequence). The CDR3 length is 12 residues. The DNA for the CDR3 is TGTGCCAGCAGCCTCTCTCGGGACGAGCAGTACTTC. This gives the protein CASSLSRDEQYF.

The chain is built from TRBV6-5 and TRBJ2-7; no clear D. Trimming shortened V by 8 bases and J by 6 bases, and 17 bases separated the two germline ends. This CDR3 spans 13 amino acids. Germline CDR1 MNHEY, CDR2 SVGAGI. CDR3 DNA sequence: TGTGCCAGCCGTAAAACCCTCACTTCCGAGCAGTACTTC. Its protein is CASRKTLTSEQYF.

V is TRBV5-4 and J is TRBJ2-1; 8 bases are shared with TRBD1. This CDR3 has 13 amino acids. V lost 4 bases, J lost 8 bases, and 5 bases stayed unmatched. Germline assignment: CDR1 SGHNT and CDR2 YYREEE (reference sequence). In DNA, the CDR3 is TGTGCCAGCAGCGCGGACAGGGAGGATGAGCAGTTCTTC. Protein: CASSADREDEQFF.

The chain uses TRBV4-3 and TRBJ2-1; D remains ambiguous. The CDR3 is made up of 12 amino acids. Germline CDR1 LGHNA, CDR2 YSLEER. V was shortened by 0 bases and J by 12 bases, with 9 bases between the two germline ends. This chain's CDR3 is CASSQDRGRQFF. The CDR3 bases are TGCGCCAGCAGCCAAGATAGAGGTAGGCAGTTCTTC.

This clone was seen a few times. The chain has TRBV3-1 (or the pseudogene TRBV3-2) and TRBJ2-7; possible D gene TRBD2, 6 bases. Per germline, CDR1 LGHDT and CDR2 YNNKEL (reference sequence). CDR3 length: 12 residues. Deletions cut 3 bases from V and 4 bases from J, with 7 bases between. The CDR3 loop reads CASSQTRYEQYF. CDR3 sequence (DNA): TGTGCCAGCAGCCAGACTAGATACGAGCAGTACTTC.

CDR3 sequence reads: CASSMAGADTQYF. In DNA form, the CDR3 reads TGTGCCAGTAGTATGGCGGGGGCAGATACGCAGTATTTT. The rearrangement joins TRBV19 to TRBJ2-3, with 7 bases fitting TRBD2. There are 13 residues in the CDR3. With 3 bases clipped from V and 4 bases from J, the junction kept 1 base outside the gene matches. The germline CDR1 and CDR2 sequences are LNHDA and SQIVND (reference sequence).

The gene calls are TRBV11-1 and TRBJ2-1, with 11 bases matching TRBD2. V shed 0 bases and J 6 bases; nucleotides not matched to a gene: 1. Germline V gene data show CDR1 as SGHAT and CDR2 as FQDESV (reference sequence). The CDR3 is 15 residues long. The CDR3, as DNA: TGTGCCAGCAGCTTAGCTAGCGGGAGGGTCAATGAGCAGTTCTTC. Protein: CASSLASGRVNEQFF.

The chain is built from TRBV19 and TRBJ2-5; no definite D call. Per germline, CDR1 LNHDA and CDR2 SQIVND (reference sequence). The length of the CDR3 is 13 residues. Between the trimmed V and J ends, which lost 2 bases and 5 bases, there was a span of 9 bases. The chain's CDR3 is CASSINSLETQYF. CDR3 bases: TGTGCCAGTAGTATAAACAGTTTGGAGACCCAGTACTTC.

V is TRBV2 and J is TRBJ2-7, with D perhaps TRBD2 (5 bases). Looked up from germline, CDR1 is SNHLY and CDR2 is FYNNEI. This CDR3 comprises 15 residues. V lost 3 bases and J lost 3, with 15 bases in between. CDR3 DNA: TGTGCCAGCAGTGATGATTGGACTTCCAGCTACGAGCAGTACTTC. Translated: CASSDDWTSSYEQYF. The full variable domain, with the rest looked up from reference TRBV2 and TRBJ2-7, is EPEVTQTPSHQVTQMGQEVILRCVPISNHLYFYWYRQILGQKVEFLVSFYNNEISEKSEIFDDQFSVERPDGSNFTLKIRSTKLEDSAMYFCASSDDWTSSYEQYFGPGTRLTVT.

This chain uses TRBV9 with TRBJ2-2; unclear D gene. The V end was cut by 2 bases, the J end by 5 bases, with 7 bases between. The V gene's germline CDR1 is SGDLS and CDR2 YYNGEE. The CDR3 loop spans 13 amino acids. CDR3 DNA: TGTGCCAGCAGCGTCTTCGGGACCGGGGAGCTGTTTTTT. Protein sequence: CASSVFGTGELFF.

V gene TRBV12-3 or TRBV12-4 combines with J gene TRBJ2-7; maybe TRBD2 (6 bases). This CDR3 contains 12 residues. V gave up 6 bases and J gave up 7 bases, with 13 bases separating them. This chain's CDR3 is CASSSGTSEQYF. CDR3 in DNA: TGTGCCAGCAGCTCCGGGACTTCGGAGCAGTACTTC.

Notes on this clone: One end of the junction is discordant with germline, which a read error may explain. The rearrangement joins TRBV5-4 to TRBJ2-2, with TRBD1 identical over 12 bases. Germline CDR1 is SGHNT and CDR2 is YYREEE (reference sequence). The CDR3 spans 17 residues. CDR3 region: CASSSPGQGANTEELFF. CDR3 sequence (DNA): TGTGCCAGCAGCTCGCCGGGACAGGGGGCGAACACCGAGGAGCTGTTTTTT.

V usage is TRBV20-1 and J usage is TRBJ2-1; 11 bases agree with TRBD2. CDR3 length equals 15 residues. Germline V gives CDR1 DFQATT, CDR2 SNEGSKA (reference sequence). The V gene end was trimmed by 3 bases and the J gene end by 3 bases; junction bases not matched to a gene: 4. The CDR3 DNA sequence: TGCAGTGCTAGTAGGCTAGCGGGGGGCTACAATGAGCAGTTCTTC. Protein product: CSASRLAGGYNEQFF.

The chain joins TRBV5-4 to TRBJ2-1, with 9 bases identical to TRBD1. Germline assignment: CDR1 SGHNT and CDR2 YYREEE (reference sequence). The CDR3 runs to 14 residues. V trimming: 5 bases; J trimming: 4 bases; junction bases outside the gene matches: 4. The CDR3 is CASSWDRDYNEQFF. CDR3 DNA sequence: TGTGCCAGCAGTTGGGACAGGGATTACAATGAGCAGTTCTTC.

This clone showed up just once. J is TRBJ2-7 and V is TRBV5-6; 9 bases line up with TRBD1. Germline V CDR1 and CDR2: SGHDT, YYEEEE. The CDR3 length is 14 residues. J was trimmed by 5 bases and V by 2 bases; bases with no gene match: 5. The CDR3 region is CASSFYRGLDEQYF. CDR3 in DNA: TGTGCCAGCAGCTTTTACAGGGGGCTTGACGAGCAGTACTTC.

V is TRBV15 and J is TRBJ2-5, with TRBD1 identical over 8 bases. This CDR3 is 13 amino acids long. V shed 11 bases, J shed 3 bases, and the junction held 8 bases outside the gene matches. Germline-derived CDR1 and CDR2 are LNHNV and YYDKDF (reference sequence). CDR3 in DNA: TGTGCCGCAGCGACAGGGGCTGAAGAGACCCAGTACTTC. This gives the protein CAAATGAEETQYF. The full variable domain, with the rest looked up from reference TRBV15 and TRBJ2-5, is DAMVIQNPRYQVTQFGKPVTLSCSQTLNHNVMYWYQQKSSQAPKLLFHYYDKDFNNEADTPDNFQSRRPNTSFCFLDIRSPGLGDTAMYLCAAATGAEETQYFGPGTRLLVL.

This clone was detected a few times. The rearrangement links TRBV10-3 to TRBJ1-2; TRBD1 agrees at 9 bases. V lost 0 bases and J lost 11; bases outside the gene matches: 4. The CDR3 has 13 residues. CDR1 ENHRY and CDR2 SYGVKD come from the germline V gene. Here the CDR3 reads CAISESTGGSYTF. The CDR3 DNA reads TGTGCCATCAGTGAGTCGACAGGGGGTTCATACACCTTC.